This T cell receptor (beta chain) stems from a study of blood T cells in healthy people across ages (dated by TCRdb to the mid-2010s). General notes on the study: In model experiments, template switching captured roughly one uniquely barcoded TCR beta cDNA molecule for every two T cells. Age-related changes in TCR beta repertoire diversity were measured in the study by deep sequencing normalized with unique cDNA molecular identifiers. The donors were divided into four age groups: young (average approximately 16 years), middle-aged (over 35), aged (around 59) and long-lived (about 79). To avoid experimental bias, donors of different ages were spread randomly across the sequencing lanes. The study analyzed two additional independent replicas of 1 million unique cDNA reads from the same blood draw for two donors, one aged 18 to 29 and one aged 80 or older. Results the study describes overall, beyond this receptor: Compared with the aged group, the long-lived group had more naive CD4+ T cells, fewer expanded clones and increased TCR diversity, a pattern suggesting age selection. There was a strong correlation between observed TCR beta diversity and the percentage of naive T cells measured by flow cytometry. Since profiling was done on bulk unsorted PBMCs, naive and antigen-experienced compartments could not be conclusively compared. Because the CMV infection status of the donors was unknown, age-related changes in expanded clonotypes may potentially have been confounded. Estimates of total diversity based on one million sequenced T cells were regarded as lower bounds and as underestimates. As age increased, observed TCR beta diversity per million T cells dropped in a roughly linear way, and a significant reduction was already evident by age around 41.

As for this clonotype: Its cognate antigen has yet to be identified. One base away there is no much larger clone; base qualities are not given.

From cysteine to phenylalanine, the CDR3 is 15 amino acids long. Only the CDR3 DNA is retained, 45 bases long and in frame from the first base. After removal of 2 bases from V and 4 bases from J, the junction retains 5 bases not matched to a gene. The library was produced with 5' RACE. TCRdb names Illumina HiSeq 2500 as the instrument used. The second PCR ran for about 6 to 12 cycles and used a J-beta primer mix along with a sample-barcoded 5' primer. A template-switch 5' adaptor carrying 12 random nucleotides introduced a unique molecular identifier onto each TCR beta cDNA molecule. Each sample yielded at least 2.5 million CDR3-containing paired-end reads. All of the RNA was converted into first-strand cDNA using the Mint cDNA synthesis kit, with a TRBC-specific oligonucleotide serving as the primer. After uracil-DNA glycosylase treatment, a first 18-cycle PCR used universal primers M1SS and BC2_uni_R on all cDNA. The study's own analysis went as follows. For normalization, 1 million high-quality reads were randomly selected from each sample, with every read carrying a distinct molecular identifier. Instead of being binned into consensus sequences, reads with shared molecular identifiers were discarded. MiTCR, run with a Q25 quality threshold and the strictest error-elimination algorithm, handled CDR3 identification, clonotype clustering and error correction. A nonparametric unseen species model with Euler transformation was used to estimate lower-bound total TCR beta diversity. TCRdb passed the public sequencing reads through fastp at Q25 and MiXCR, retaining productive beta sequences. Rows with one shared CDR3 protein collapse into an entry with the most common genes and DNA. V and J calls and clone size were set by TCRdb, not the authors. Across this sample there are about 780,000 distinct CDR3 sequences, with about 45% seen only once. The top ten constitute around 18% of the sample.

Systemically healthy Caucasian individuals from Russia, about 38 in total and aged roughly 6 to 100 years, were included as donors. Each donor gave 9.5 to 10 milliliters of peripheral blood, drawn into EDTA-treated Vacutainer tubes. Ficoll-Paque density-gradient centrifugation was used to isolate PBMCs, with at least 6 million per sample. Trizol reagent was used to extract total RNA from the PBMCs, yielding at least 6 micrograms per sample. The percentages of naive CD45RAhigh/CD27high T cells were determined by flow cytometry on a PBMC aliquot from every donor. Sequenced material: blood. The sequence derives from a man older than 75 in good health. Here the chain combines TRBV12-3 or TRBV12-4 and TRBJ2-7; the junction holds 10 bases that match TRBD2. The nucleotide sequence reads TGTGCCAGCAGTTTACTGACTAGCGGGTGGTACGAGCAGTACTTC. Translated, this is CASSLLTSGWYEQYF.